What follows describes a single T cell receptor (beta chain). The antigen remains undetermined. The data originate from a study of T cells after yellow fever vaccination. Broader study findings: Bulk-population clonotypes that are abundant could appear as contaminants in FACS-sorted repertoires.

This CDR3 is built from 13 residues. Trimming took 4 bases from V and 9 from J; bases not matched to a gene: 7. Germline values: CDR1 SGHRS, CDR2 YFSETQ. 5'RACE template switching produced TCR cDNA carrying a universal primer site and UMIs. TCRdb re-called the 5' RACE reads with MiXCR, one entry per CDR3 protein. The sample lists fewer than 500,000 distinct CDR3 sequences; approximately 18% were seen once. The sequence came from a man aged 18 to 29 who received the YFV17D yellow fever vaccine. Sequencing was performed on PBMCs, taken before the yellow fever booster vaccination. The V call is TRBV5-1, the J call TRBJ2-5, with 9 bases lining up with TRBD2. CDR3 nucleotides: TGCGCCAGCAGCCTGATAGCGGGGGATTCCCAGTACTTC. Amino acids: CASSLIAGDSQYF.